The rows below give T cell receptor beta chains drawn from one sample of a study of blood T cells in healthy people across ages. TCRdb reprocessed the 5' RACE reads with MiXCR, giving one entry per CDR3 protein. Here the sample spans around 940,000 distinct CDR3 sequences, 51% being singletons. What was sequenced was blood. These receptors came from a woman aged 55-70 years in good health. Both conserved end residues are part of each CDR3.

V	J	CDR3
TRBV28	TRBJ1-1	CASSPGAMNTEAFF
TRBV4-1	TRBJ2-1	CASSQDRAGGSVEQFF
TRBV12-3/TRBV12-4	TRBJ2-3	CASTSSGATDTQYF
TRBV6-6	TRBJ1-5	CASSRPGADGYNQPQHF
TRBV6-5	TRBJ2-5	CASTETSGRYNEQYF
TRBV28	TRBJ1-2	CASRRWTGGLRGYTF
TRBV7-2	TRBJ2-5	CASSSLLGTQYF
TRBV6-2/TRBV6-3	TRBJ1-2	CASSQPGQGFSGTF
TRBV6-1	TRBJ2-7	CATQDTSPYEQYF
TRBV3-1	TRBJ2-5	CASSQDPSGQETQYF
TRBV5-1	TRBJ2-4	CASSRDRGQLAKNIQYF
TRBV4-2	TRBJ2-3	CASSQEIYYSSDTQYF
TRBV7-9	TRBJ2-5	CASSFGTGVYDEQYF
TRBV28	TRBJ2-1	CASSLSGIGDNEQFF
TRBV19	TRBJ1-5	CASSIRDNKQPQHF
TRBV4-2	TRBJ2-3	CASSKGQGGSDTQYF
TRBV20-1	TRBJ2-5	CSAYSGTSEETQYF
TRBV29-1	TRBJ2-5	CSVVGSQETQYF
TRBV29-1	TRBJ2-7	CSVEDRDTNYEQYF
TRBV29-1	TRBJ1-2	CSAIDLYGYTF
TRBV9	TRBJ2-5	CASSGDPRLAGVETQYF
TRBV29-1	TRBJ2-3	CSVEDHRTGFTDTQYF
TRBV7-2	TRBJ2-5	CASSSEEQTYFQETQYF
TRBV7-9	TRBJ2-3	CASVSPSGTDTQYF
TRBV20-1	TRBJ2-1	CSARTRRTYNEQFF
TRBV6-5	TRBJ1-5	CASTGRGDNQPQHF
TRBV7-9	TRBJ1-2	CASSVEINYGYTF
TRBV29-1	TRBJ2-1	CSVQGTGYNEQFF
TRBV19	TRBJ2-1	CASSISSGLHLYNEQFF
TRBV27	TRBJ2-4	CASSLRGALAKNIQYF
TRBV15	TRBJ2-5	CATSRPDNEQYF
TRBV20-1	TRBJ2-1	CSARLAAIFSYNEQFF
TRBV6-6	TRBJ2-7	CASRPNGNYEQYF
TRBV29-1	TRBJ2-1	CSVVYSIASSVNEQFF
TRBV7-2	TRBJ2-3	CASRIRGLAGVLDTQYF
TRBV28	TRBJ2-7	CASTPDGVTYEQYF
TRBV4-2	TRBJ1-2	CASSQDFYGYTF
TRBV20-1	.	CSASVAGGSYEQYF
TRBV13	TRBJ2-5	CASSPPDTSETQYF
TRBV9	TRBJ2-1	CASSGVVGEQFF
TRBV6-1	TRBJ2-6	CASSRKKVTGANVLTF
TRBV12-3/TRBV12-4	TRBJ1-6	CASSLDRGGSPLHF